Reported below is one T cell receptor (beta chain). As handled by the study authors: Cell counts per sample came from amplifying reference gene primers. Assay used: immunoSEQ multiplex PCR; TCRdb lists only in-frame clones, some missing. V, J and clone size derive from that table, while D and trimming were established from the DNA sequence. The sample contains about 33,000 clones, 85% to 90% of which appear only once. The entry originates in a study of blood T cell repertoires in COVID-19. The V end lost 4 bases, the J end lost 0 bases, and 8 bases lay between the germline ends. The CDR3 is 14 amino acids. CDR1 and CDR2 (germline): MNHNY, SVGAGI (reference sequence).

The TCR comes from a man between 65 and 85 years old with acute or convalescent COVID-19. Sequencing was done on a sample of peripheral blood. The V call is TRBV6-6, the J call TRBJ2-3; D is unclear. The CDR3 spells CASSSPGSTDTQYF. The CDR3 DNA reads TGTGCCAGCAGTTCCCCGGGTAGCACAGATACGCAGTATTTT.